These T cell receptor beta chains were read from a single sample in a study of T cells in Graves' hyperthyroidism and ophthalmopathy. TCRdb reanalysed the multiplex PCR reads using MiXCR and keeps one entry per CDR3 protein. The table has about 510,000 distinct CDR3 sequences, approximately 14% seen once. Sequencing used blood. These receptors came from a woman in her thirties or forties with Graves' hyperthyroidism. The conserved cysteine and the conserved F or W are not part of the CDR3 here. D genes are given only for firm matches. The size of a clone is reported for some rows only, either as once, few or many, or as a class for expanded clones.

V	D	size	J	CDR3
TRBV6-1	TRBD1	many	TRBJ2-1	ASSDGQGAVDEQF
TRBV13	-	many	TRBJ2-3	ASSSSTRGPDTQY
TRBV28	-	many	TRBJ2-7	ASSFFRATEQY
TRBV7-9	TRBD1	-	TRBJ1-5	ASSQGQAGDQPQH
TRBV19	TRBD2	few	TRBJ2-1	ASSIWGLNEQF
TRBV9	-	few	TRBJ2-3	ASSVRNTDTQY
TRBV10-1	TRBD1	-	TRBJ2-1	ASSAAGGAYNEQF
TRBV20-1	TRBD1	few	TRBJ1-5	SARADRGQPQH
TRBV30	TRBD2	many	TRBJ2-7	AWAASGRVSEQY
TRBV18	-	-	TRBJ1-1	ASSPQGRSEAF
TRBV19	-	-	TRBJ2-1	ASSTRTGFEGGGPSNEQF
TRBV19	TRBD1	-	TRBJ1-5	ASSVNSRQGSSNQPQH
TRBV5-1	-	many	TRBJ2-7	ASSMDLSYEQY
TRBV3-1	-	many	TRBJ1-3	ASSQGPYSGNTIY
TRBV10-1	-	few	TRBJ2-1	ASSESNVRGVEQF
TRBV29-1	TRBD1	many	TRBJ1-1	SVETGGEAF
TRBV18	TRBD1	-	TRBJ2-2	ASSPPVGQGESGELF
TRBV19	TRBD2	few	TRBJ2-7	ASSSPGLAGAYEQY
TRBV20-1	TRBD2	many	TRBJ2-3	SALKASGFETQY
TRBV11-2	-	-	TRBJ1-1	ASSTGLGTEAF
TRBV19	-	few	TRBJ2-3	ASSIDGSGHTDTQY